A selection of T cell receptor beta chains follows, all from one sample in a study of T cell responses to AZD1222 COVID-19 vaccine. The repertoire was sequenced with immunoSEQ multiplex PCR; TCRdb's copy has only in-frame clones and lacks some. The sample lists 150,000 to 190,000 clones; approximately 91% were seen once. Sequences were derived from peripheral blood, sampled 28 days after the second AZD1222 dose. The origin of the receptors is an adult who received the AZD1222 COVID-19 vaccine. Both conserved end residues are part of each CDR3. Each record gives: clone size, D gene, V gene, J gene, CDR3 DNA, CDR3 protein. A D gene is named only where the DNA matches it firmly. Not all rows give a size; the values are once, few, many and, for expanded clones, a class.

-,TRBD2,TRBV9,TRBJ2-1,TGTGCCAGCAGCGTGACTAGCGGGAGAAATGAGCAGTTCTTC,CASSVTSGRNEQFF
-,TRBD1,TRBV5-4,TRBJ1-5,TGTGCCACGGGGGACAGTAATCAGCCCCAGCATTTT,CATGDSNQPQHF
few,-,TRBV19,TRBJ1-5,TGTGCCAGTAGTGTCGCCGGGGTTCTTTTAGAAAATCAGCCCCAGCATTTT,CASSVAGVLLENQPQHF
-,-,TRBV6-1,TRBJ2-7,TGTGCCAGCAGTGACGTTTCGGGACCCTCCTACGAGCAGTACTTC,CASSDVSGPSYEQYF
-,-,TRBV6-5,TRBJ2-3,TGTGCCAGCATCCAACCGGGGAGGCCAGATACGCAGTATTTT,CASIQPGRPDTQYF
-,-,TRBV2,TRBJ2-7,TGTGCCAGCTTTAATCTCGAGCAGTACTTC,CASFNLEQYF
-,-,TRBV27,TRBJ1-2,TGTGCCAGCAGTTTGTGGGGAACGCTGAACTATGGCTACACCTTC,CASSLWGTLNYGYTF
-,-,TRBV9,TRBJ1-4,TGTGCCAGCAGCGTAGCAGGCTCGGGGTTCGAAAAACTGTTTTTT,CASSVAGSGFEKLFF
-,TRBD1,TRBV4-2,TRBJ1-4,TGTGCCAGCAGCCACCCGGACAGGGACGAAAAACTGTTTTTT,CASSHPDRDEKLFF
-,TRBD2,TRBV2,TRBJ2-2,TGTGCCAGCATCCGGACTAGCGGGCGCGGGAGCGGGGAGCTGTTTTTT,CASIRTSGRGSGELFF
-,-,TRBV12-3/TRBV12-4,TRBJ1-5,TGTGCCAGCACCCAGGGCTCTCAGCCCCAGCATTTT,CASTQGSQPQHF
once,-,TRBV19,TRBJ1-1,TGTGCCAGTAGTATTAGTCAGGGGCGAATAAACACTGAAGCTTTCTTT,CASSISQGRINTEAFF
-,-,TRBV6-5,TRBJ2-7,TGTGCCAGCAGTTCTTCCGGGACTTCCTCCTACGAGCAGTACTTC,CASSSSGTSSYEQYF
-,-,TRBV18,TRBJ2-6,TGTGCCAGCCAACTCAGCAACTCTGGGGCCAACGTCCTGACTTTC,CASQLSNSGANVLTF
-,-,TRBV9,TRBJ1-3,TGTGCCAGCAGCGTAGAGGAGACGGACAGCTCTGGAAACACCATATATTTT,CASSVEETDSSGNTIYF
-,TRBD1,TRBV7-9,TRBJ1-4,TGTGCCAGTACCCGGAGGGGGACAGGGGAGGAAAAACTGTTTTTT,CASTRRGTGEEKLFF
-,-,TRBV30,TRBJ1-1,TGTGCCTGGAGTGAGCCAGCTAACACTGAAGCTTTCTTT,CAWSEPANTEAFF
-,TRBD1,TRBV6-5,TRBJ1-1,TGTGCCAGCAGGCGACCGGGACAGGGTAATACTGAAGCTTTCTTT,CASRRPGQGNTEAFF
-,-,TRBV25-1,TRBJ1-1,TGTGCCAGCAGTGTCTTCAGGGGTTTGGACACTGAAGCTTTCTTT,CASSVFRGLDTEAFF
-,-,TRBV19,TRBJ1-1,TGTGCCAGTAGTATAACCGGACAGTCCTCTGAAGCTTTCTTT,CASSITGQSSEAFF
-,-,TRBV20-1,TRBJ1-1,TGCAGTGCTAGTCCCAGGGGAACCATGAACACTGAAGCTTTCTTT,CSASPRGTMNTEAFF
once,TRBD2,TRBV6-1,TRBJ2-1,TGTGCCAGCAGTGAATTGAACGGGAGGACGGGGGATGAGCAGTTCTTC,CASSELNGRTGDEQFF
-,TRBD2,TRBV5-1,TRBJ2-3,TGCGCCAGCAGCCAGGGGACTAGCGGCCGCACAGATACGCAGTATTTT,CASSQGTSGRTDTQYF
once,TRBD1,TRBV7-8,TRBJ1-2,TGTGCCAGCTCCTTCGACCGGGACAGAGCTAACTATGGCTACACCTTC,CASSFDRDRANYGYTF
-,-,TRBV5-1,TRBJ1-1,TGCGCCAGCAGCCCTACGGGGCTCTTTGGTGCTTTCTTT,CASSPTGLFGAFF
-,-,TRBV7-3,TRBJ2-2,TGTGCCAGCAGCTCCCACAGGGTCACCGGGGAGCTGTTTTTT,CASSSHRVTGELFF
-,-,TRBV5-4,TRBJ1-1,TGTGCCAGCAGCTTGGGGATAGTCGATACTGAAGCTTTCTTT,CASSLGIVDTEAFF